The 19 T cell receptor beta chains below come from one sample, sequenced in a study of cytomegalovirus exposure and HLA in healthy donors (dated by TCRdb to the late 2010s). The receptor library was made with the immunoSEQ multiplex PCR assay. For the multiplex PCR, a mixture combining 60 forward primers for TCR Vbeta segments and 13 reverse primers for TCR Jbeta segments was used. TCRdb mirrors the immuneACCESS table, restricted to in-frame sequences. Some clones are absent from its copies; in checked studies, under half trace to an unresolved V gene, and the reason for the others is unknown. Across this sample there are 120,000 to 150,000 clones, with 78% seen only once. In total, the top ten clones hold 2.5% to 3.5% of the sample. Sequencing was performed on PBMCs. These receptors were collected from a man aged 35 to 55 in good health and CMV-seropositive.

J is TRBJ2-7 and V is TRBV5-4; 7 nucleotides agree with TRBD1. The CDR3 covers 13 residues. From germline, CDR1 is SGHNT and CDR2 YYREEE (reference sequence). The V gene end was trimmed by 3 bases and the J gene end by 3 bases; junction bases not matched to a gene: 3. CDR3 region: CASSSRDSYEQYF. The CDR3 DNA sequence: TGTGCCAGCAGCTCCCGGGACAGCTACGAGCAGTACTTC.

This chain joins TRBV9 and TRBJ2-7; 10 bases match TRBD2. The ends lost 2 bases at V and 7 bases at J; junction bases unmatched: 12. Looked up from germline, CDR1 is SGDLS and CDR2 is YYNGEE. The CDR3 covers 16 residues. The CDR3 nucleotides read TGTGCCAGCAGCGTTGGGGCTAGCGGGAGTAGTTGGGAGCAGTACTTC. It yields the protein CASSVGASGSSWEQYF. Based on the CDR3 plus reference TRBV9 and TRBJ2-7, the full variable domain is DSGVTQTPKHLITATGQRVTLRCSPRSGDLSVYWYQQSLDQGLQFLIQYYNGEERAKGNILERFSAQQFPDLHSELNLSSLELGDSALYFCASSVGASGSSWEQYFGPGTRLTVT.

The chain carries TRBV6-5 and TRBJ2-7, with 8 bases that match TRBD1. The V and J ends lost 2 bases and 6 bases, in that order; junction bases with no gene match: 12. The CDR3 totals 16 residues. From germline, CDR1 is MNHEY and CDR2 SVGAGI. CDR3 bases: TGTGCCAGCAGTTACGGTCTCGGACAGGGTGGGAGCGAGCAGTACTTC. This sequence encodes CASSYGLGQGGSEQYF.

The CDR3 bases are TGTGCCAGTAGTATCGGGTTTAATGAAAAACTGTTTTTT. It encodes CASSIGFNEKLFF. V gene TRBV19 combines with J gene TRBJ1-4; D uncertain. V dropped 3 bases and J dropped 4 bases, with 6 bases sitting between them. Germline CDR1 reads LNHDA; CDR2 reads SQIVND (reference sequence). The CDR3 spans 13 residues.

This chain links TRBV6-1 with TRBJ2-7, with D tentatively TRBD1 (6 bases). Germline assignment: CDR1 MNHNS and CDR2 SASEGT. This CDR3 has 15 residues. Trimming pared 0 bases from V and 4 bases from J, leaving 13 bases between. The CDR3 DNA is TGTGCCAGCAGTGAAGCGGGGGTAAGGGGGTACGAGCAGTACTTC. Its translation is CASSEAGVRGYEQYF.

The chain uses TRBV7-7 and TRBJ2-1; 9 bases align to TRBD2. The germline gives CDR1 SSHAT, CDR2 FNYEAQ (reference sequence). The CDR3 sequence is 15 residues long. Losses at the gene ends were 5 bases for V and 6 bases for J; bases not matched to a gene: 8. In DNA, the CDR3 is TGTGCCAGCAGCCCATCTAGCGGGGTAGGCAATGAGCAGTTCTTC. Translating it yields CASSPSSGVGNEQFF.

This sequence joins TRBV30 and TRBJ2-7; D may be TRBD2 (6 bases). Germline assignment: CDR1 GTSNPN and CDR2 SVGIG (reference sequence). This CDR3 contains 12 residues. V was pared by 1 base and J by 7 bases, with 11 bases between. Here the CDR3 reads CAWSALGGEQYF. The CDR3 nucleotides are TGTGCCTGGAGTGCCCTGGGGGGTGAGCAGTACTTC.

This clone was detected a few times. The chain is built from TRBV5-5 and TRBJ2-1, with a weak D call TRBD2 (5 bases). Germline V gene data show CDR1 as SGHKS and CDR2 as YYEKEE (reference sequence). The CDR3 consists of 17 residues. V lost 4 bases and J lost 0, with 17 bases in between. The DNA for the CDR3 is TGTGCCAGCAGCCGCCATGAGGCCACTAGCTCCTACAATGAGCAGTTCTTC. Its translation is CASSRHEATSSYNEQFF.

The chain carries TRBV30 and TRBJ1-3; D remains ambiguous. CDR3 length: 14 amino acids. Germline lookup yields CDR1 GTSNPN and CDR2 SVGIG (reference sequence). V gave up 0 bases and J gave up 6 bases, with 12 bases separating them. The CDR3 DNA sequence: TGTGCCTGGAGTGTAGCGGTGGGCCCAAACACCATATATTTT. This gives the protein CAWSVAVGPNTIYF. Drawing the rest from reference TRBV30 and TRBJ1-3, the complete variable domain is SQTIHQWPATLVQPVGSPLSLECTVEGTSNPNLYWYRQAAGRGLQLLFYSVGIGQISSEVPQNLSASRPQDRQFILSSKKLLLSDSGFYLCAWSVAVGPNTIYFGEGSWLTVV.

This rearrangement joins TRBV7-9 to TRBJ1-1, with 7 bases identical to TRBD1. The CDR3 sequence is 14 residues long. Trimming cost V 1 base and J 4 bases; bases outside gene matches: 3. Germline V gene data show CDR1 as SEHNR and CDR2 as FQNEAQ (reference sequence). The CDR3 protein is CASSLGQGSTEAFF. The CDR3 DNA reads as TGTGCCAGCAGCTTAGGACAGGGTAGCACTGAAGCTTTCTTT. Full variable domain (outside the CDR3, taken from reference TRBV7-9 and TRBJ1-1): DTGVSQNPRHKITKRGQNVTFRCDPISEHNRLYWYRQTLGQGPEFLTYFQNEAQLEKSRLLSDRFSAERPKGSFSTLEIQRTEQGDSAMYLCASSLGQGSTEAFFGQGTRLTVV.

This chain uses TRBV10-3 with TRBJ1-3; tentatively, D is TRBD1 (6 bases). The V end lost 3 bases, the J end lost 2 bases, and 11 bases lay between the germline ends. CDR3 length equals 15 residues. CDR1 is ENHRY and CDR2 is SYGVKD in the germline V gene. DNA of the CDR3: TGTGCCATCAGTGAAAGGGGGAGCACTGGAAACACCATATATTTT. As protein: CAISERGSTGNTIYF.

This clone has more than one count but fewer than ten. Here the CDR3 DNA reads TGTGCCAGCAGCCAGACTAGCGGCCAAGAGACCCAGTACTTC. Protein sequence: CASSQTSGQETQYF. This sequence joins TRBV7-2 and TRBJ2-5, with TRBD2 matching 9 bases. Trimming removed 5 bases from V and 1 base from J; junction bases left unmatched: 2. Germline CDR1 is SGHTA and CDR2 is FQGNSA. The CDR3 has 14 amino acids.

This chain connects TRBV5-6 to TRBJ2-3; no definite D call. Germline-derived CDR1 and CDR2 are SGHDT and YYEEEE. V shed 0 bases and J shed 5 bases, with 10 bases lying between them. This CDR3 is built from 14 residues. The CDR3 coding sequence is TGTGCCAGCAGCTTGGAGAGCTCGAGAGATACGCAGTATTTT. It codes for CASSLESSRDTQYF.

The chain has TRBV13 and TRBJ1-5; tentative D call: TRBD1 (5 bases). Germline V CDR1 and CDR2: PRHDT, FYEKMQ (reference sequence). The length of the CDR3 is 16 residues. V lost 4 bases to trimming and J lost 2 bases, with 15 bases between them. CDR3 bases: TGTGCCAGCAGCTCCCACGGGGGTGAGGGCAATCAGCCCCAGCATTTT. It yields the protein CASSSHGGEGNQPQHF.

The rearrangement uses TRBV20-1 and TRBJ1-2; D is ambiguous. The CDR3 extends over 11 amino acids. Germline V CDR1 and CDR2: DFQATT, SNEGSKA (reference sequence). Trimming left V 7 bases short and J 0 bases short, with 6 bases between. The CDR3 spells CSVAANYGYTF. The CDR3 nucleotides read TGCAGTGTCGCAGCTAACTATGGCTACACCTTC.

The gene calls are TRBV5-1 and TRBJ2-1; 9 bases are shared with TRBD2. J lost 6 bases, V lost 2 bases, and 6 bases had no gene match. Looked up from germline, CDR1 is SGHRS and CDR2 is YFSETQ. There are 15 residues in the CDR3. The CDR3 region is CASSFIAGAVNEQFF. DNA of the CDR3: TGCGCCAGCAGCTTCATAGCGGGAGCAGTCAATGAGCAGTTCTTC.

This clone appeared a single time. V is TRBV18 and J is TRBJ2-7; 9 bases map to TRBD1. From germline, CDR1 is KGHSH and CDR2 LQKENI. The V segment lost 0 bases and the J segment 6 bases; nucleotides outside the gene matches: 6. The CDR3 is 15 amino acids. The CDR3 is CASSPPGQGEGEQYF. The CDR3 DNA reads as TGTGCCAGCTCACCACCGGGACAGGGCGAAGGCGAGCAGTACTTC.

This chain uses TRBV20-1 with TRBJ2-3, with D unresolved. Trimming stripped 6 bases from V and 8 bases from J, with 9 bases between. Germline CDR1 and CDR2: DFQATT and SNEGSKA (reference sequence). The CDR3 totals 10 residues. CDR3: CSASPGTQYF. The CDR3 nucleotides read TGCAGTGCCTCCCCCGGTACGCAGTATTTT.

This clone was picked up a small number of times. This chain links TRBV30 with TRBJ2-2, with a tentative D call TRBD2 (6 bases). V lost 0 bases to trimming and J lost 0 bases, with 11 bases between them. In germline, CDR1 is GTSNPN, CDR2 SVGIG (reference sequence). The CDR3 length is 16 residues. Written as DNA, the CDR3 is TGTGCCTGGAGTGTACCTAGCGACCCGAACACCGGGGAGCTGTTTTTT. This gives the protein CAWSVPSDPNTGELFF.